These 24 T cell receptor beta chains came from one sample sequenced in a study of human T cells and chemical hapten exposure. As for time point: patch test 3, about 24 weeks after DPC sensitization. Treatment defined: therapeutic diphenylcyclopropenone sensitization with weekly scalp DPC. One entry per CDR3 protein results from TCRdb running MiXCR on the RACE reads. The repertoire holds over 55,000 distinct CDR3 sequences, with approximately 12% as singletons. Sequencing was performed on whole blood, taken in connection with sensitization to the hapten diphenylcyclopropenone (DPC). Receptors were obtained from a woman in her fifties or sixties with alopecia areata. Some clones in this sample may be carry-over from other donors' samples.

Only a few counts were recorded for this clonotype. V usage is TRBV7-7 and J usage is TRBJ2-2, with TRBD2 as a possible D gene (6 bases). V dropped 3 bases and J dropped 1 base, with 9 bases sitting between them. In germline, CDR1 is SSHAT, CDR2 FNYEAQ (reference sequence). This CDR3 spans 15 amino acids. The CDR3 coding sequence is TGTGCCAGCAGCTTCAGCGGGCGGAACACCGGGGAGCTGTTTTTT. Amino acids: CASSFSGRNTGELFF. The complete variable domain, with remaining parts taken from reference TRBV7-7 and TRBJ2-2, reads GAGVSQSPRYKVTKRGQDVTLRCDPISSHATLYWYQQALGQGPEFLTYFNYEAQPDKSGLPSDRFSAERPEGSISTLTIQRTEQRDSAMYRCASSFSGRNTGELFFGEGSRLTVL.

This clonotype has a handful of counts. The chain has TRBV7-2 and TRBJ2-2; the D is unclear. This CDR3 spans 14 amino acids. Germline V gene data show CDR1 as SGHTA and CDR2 as FQGNSA. V lost 1 base and J lost 5, with 8 bases in between. DNA for the CDR3: TGTGCCAGCAGCTTAGGTCACACAACCGGGGAGCTGTTTTTT. It translates to CASSLGHTTGELFF.

The CDR3 loop is CASRLKFGQATDTQYF. As DNA, the CDR3 is TGTGCAAGTCGCTTAAAGTTCGGACAGGCCACAGATACGCAGTATTTT. The chain recombines TRBV12-2 with TRBJ2-3; the D segment call TRBD1 is taken from the table without a DNA check. TRBV12-2 is a recognized pseudogene. The CDR3 loop spans 16 amino acids.

The sample holds many counts of this clonotype. The V call is TRBV6-5, the J call TRBJ2-4, with 9 bases lining up with TRBD1. The V and J ends lost 6 bases and 5 bases, in that order; junction bases with no gene match: 11. Germline CDR1 MNHEY, CDR2 SVGAGI. The CDR3 extends over 16 amino acids. Here the CDR3 DNA reads TGTGCCAGCAGCTTCGGACAGGGGAGTACCGAAAACATTCAGTACTTC. Its translation: CASSFGQGSTENIQYF.

This clonotype was picked up a small number of times. This chain uses TRBV2 with TRBJ2-7; TRBD2 agrees at 7 bases. CDR3 length equals 12 residues. Germline V lookup: CDR1 SNHLY, CDR2 FYNNEI. V gave up 2 bases and J gave up 12 bases; unmatched junction bases: 7. CDR3 amino acids: CASSEPRGVWYF. In nucleotides, the CDR3 is TGTGCCAGCAGTGAACCCCGGGGGGTGTGGTACTTC.

This clonotype was found a few times. The chain employs TRBV9 and TRBJ2-1, with TRBD1 identical over 7 bases. Germline V gives CDR1 SGDLS, CDR2 YYNGEE. CDR3 size: 15 residues. J lost 1 base, V lost 3 bases, and 4 bases had no gene match. In nucleotides, the CDR3 is TGTGCCAGCAGCGCGGACAGGACTTCCTACAATGAGCAGTTCTTC. This encodes CASSADRTSYNEQFF.

The chain couples TRBV12-3 or TRBV12-4 to TRBJ1-1, with D hard to call. This CDR3 region has 13 residues. V lost 1 base, J lost 1 base, and 4 bases lay in between. Written as DNA, the CDR3 is TGTGCCAGCAGTTTAGACGGGAACACTGAAGCTTTCTTT. This codes for CASSLDGNTEAFF.

This clonotype was recorded a few times. The chain couples TRBV7-9 to TRBJ2-1; D remains ambiguous. The CDR3 is 12 amino acids. Per the germline V gene, CDR1 is SEHNR and CDR2 is FQNEAQ (reference sequence). Trimming left V 2 bases short and J 6 bases short, with 5 bases between. The CDR3 coding sequence is TGTGCCAGCAGCTTAATACCCAATGAGCAGTTCTTC. Its translation: CASSLIPNEQFF.

At least ten counts were recorded for this clonotype. This chain uses TRBV2 with TRBJ1-3; the D is unclear. The CDR3 length is 14 residues. The germline V and J ends were trimmed by 5 bases and 2 bases, with 10 bases remaining between them. CDR1 and CDR2 from the germline V gene are SNHLY and FYNNEI. Here the CDR3 reads CASSSRGTGNTIYF. DNA for the CDR3: TGTGCCAGCAGTTCGCGCGGAACTGGAAACACCATATATTTT.

This clonotype has a handful of counts. V and J are TRBV10-2 and TRBJ2-3, with 8 positions matching TRBD2. Germline values: CDR1 WSHSY, CDR2 SAAADI. This CDR3 has 16 amino acids. Trimming cost V 0 bases and J 3 bases; bases outside gene matches: 5. The CDR3: CASSESAGGRTDTQYF. The CDR3 DNA reads as TGCGCCAGCAGTGAGTCGGCGGGGGGCCGGACAGATACGCAGTATTTT.

This clonotype was seen ten or more times. The rearrangement links TRBV5-1 to TRBJ1-1, with a tentative D call TRBD1 (5 bases). Trimming cost V 4 bases and J 0 bases, with 16 bases left between them. CDR1 is SGHRS and CDR2 is YFSETQ in the germline V gene. CDR3 length equals 16 residues. The DNA for the CDR3 is TGCGCCAGCAGCAACTCGCCGGGGGAAGTGAACACTGAAGCTTTCTTT. It codes for CASSNSPGEVNTEAFF.

The chain carries TRBV29-1 and TRBJ2-1; D unclear. This CDR3 region has 15 residues. Between the trimmed V and J ends, which lost 6 bases and 0 bases, there was a span of 15 bases. Germline V lookup: CDR1 SQVTM, CDR2 ANQGSEA. The CDR3: CSVRPGGSSYNEQFF. In DNA, the CDR3 is TGCAGCGTCCGACCCGGCGGTAGCTCCTACAATGAGCAGTTCTTC.

The rearrangement uses TRBV7-2 and TRBJ1-3, with 7 bases that match TRBD1. The CDR3 spans 16 residues. Germline CDR1 is SGHTA and CDR2 is FQGNSA. Germline trimming cut 5 bases from V and 0 bases from J; bases unmatched to any gene: 7. CDR3 coding DNA: TGTGCCAGCAGCATAAATCAGGGGGGCTCTGGAAACACCATATATTTT. Its translation is CASSINQGGSGNTIYF.

This clonotype was detected only a few times. This sequence joins TRBV18 and TRBJ2-3, with D uncertain. CDR3 size: 13 residues. V shed 1 base and J shed 4 bases, with 6 bases lying between them. Germline CDR1 KGHSH, CDR2 LQKENI. CDR3 sequence (DNA): TGTGCCAGCTCACCACGTTGGTCAGATACGCAGTATTTT. It codes for CASSPRWSDTQYF.

The rearrangement joins TRBV6-5 to TRBJ1-3; possible D gene TRBD1, 5 bases. V was pared by 5 bases and J by 0 bases, with 14 bases between. Germline CDR1 MNHEY, CDR2 SVGAGI. This CDR3 comprises 16 residues. The CDR3 DNA follows: TGTGCCAGCAGTCCCGTAGGGACCGTCTCTGGAAACACCATATATTTT. Its translation: CASSPVGTVSGNTIYF.

V usage is TRBV18 and J usage is TRBJ1-1; D is undetermined. Germline V lookup: CDR1 KGHSH, CDR2 LQKENI. V shed 6 bases and J shed 7 bases, with 18 bases lying between them. The CDR3 has 14 residues. The chain's CDR3 is CASSTSVRTHEAFF. In DNA form, the CDR3 reads TGTGCCAGCTCTACCTCCGTGAGAACGCATGAAGCTTTCTTT.

The V and J genes are TRBV7-9 and TRBJ1-4, with a possible D match to TRBD1 (6 bases). This CDR3 region has 14 residues. V shed 5 bases and J shed 7 bases, with 14 bases lying between them. CDR1 is SEHNR, CDR2 FQNEAQ, per germline (reference sequence). The CDR3 spells CASSPTGTGEKLFF. CDR3 coding DNA: TGTGCCAGCAGCCCTACAGGGACCGGTGAAAAACTGTTTTTT.

This clonotype was counted between two and nine times. The chain is built from TRBV7-9 and TRBJ2-7; D gene uncertain. CDR3 size: 12 residues. V was cut by 1 base and J by 2 bases, with 3 bases left in between. Germline loops: CDR1 SEHNR, CDR2 FQNEAQ (reference sequence). CDR3 in DNA: TGTGCCAGCAGCTTAGATACCTACGAGCAGTACTTC. This translates into CASSLDTYEQYF.

This clonotype was detected only a few times. The chain joins TRBV5-4 to TRBJ2-5; D may be TRBD1 or TRBD2 (5 bases each). The CDR3 totals 16 residues. CDR1 and CDR2 from the germline V gene are SGHNT and YYREEE (reference sequence). V lost 3 bases and J lost 5, with 20 bases in between. CDR3 DNA sequence: TGTGCCAGCAGCTCGGTCCATGCGGTGGGGACGGAGACCCAGTACTTC. Translated, it gives CASSSVHAVGTETQYF.

This clonotype was seen at least ten times. J is TRBJ2-7 and V is TRBV29-1; the D gene is possibly TRBD1 (5 bases). In germline, CDR1 is SQVTM, CDR2 ANQGSEA. The CDR3 covers 14 residues. Between the trimmed V and J ends, which lost 6 bases and 5 bases, there was a span of 20 bases. The CDR3 protein is CSVKTPARANEQYF. CDR3 DNA: TGCAGCGTCAAGACCCCGGCCAGGGCCAACGAGCAGTACTTC.

This clonotype was observed a handful of times. The genes are TRBV7-6 and TRBJ2-5; no clear D gene. Trimming stripped 1 base from V and 1 base from J, with 4 bases between. The CDR3 loop spans 13 amino acids. The germline V gene has CDR1 SGHVS and CDR2 FNYEAQ. The CDR3, as DNA: TGTGCCAGCAGCTTAGGGATCCAAGAGACCCAGTACTTC. This gives the protein CASSLGIQETQYF.

The sample holds a few counts of this clonotype. This chain uses TRBV20-1 with TRBJ2-3; tentative D call: TRBD1 (5 bases). V was clipped by 3 bases and J by 2 bases, with 18 bases between them. Germline V gives CDR1 DFQATT, CDR2 SNEGSKA (reference sequence). The CDR3 extends over 16 amino acids. CDR3 in DNA: TGCAGTGCTAGGCACCACGTGGACACCTACACAGATACGCAGTATTTT. Residues: CSARHHVDTYTDTQYF.

This clonotype was found a few times. V and J are TRBV28 and TRBJ1-2, with D hard to call. Germline V gene lookup returns CDR1 MDHEN and CDR2 SYDVKM. Trimming left V 3 bases short and J 4 bases short, with 9 bases between. The CDR3 loop spans 13 amino acids. For the CDR3, the DNA is TGTGCCAGCAGTTTTGGGAAACCCTATGGCTACACCTTC. Translating gives CASSFGKPYGYTF.

The chain combines TRBV7-9 with TRBJ1-2; TRBD1 might be the D (5 bases). CDR3 length: 13 residues. In germline, CDR1 is SEHNR, CDR2 FQNEAQ (reference sequence). The V and J ends lost 1 base and 8 bases respectively, with 11 bases between them. The CDR3 DNA reads TGTGCCAGCAGCTTAGGGAAGGACACCGGCTACACCTTC. Translated: CASSLGKDTGYTF.